Listed below are T cell receptor beta chains from one sample, sequenced in a study of cytomegalovirus exposure and HLA in healthy donors. Measured with immunoSEQ multiplex PCR; TCRdb has only the in-frame clones, and not every one. Of fewer than 250,000 clones listed, over 80% were seen once; the top ten hold 0.71%. Sequencing was done on a sample of PBMCs. The receptors stem from a boy between 2 and 10 years old in good health and CMV-seronegative. The CDR3 runs from the conserved cysteine through the conserved F or W. Each record gives: V gene, J gene, clone size, D gene, CDR3 protein, CDR3 DNA. The D gene is left open where the match is weak. Clone size is given for some rows only: seen once, a few or many times, or a class if the clone is expanded.

TRBV12-5,TRBJ2-1,NA,NA,CASYRDNEQFF,TGTGCTAGCTACAGGGACAATGAGCAGTTCTTC
TRBV7-7,TRBJ2-5,once,TRBD1,CASSSGQGRQETQYF,TGTGCTAGCAGCTCAGGACAGGGTCGGCAAGAGACCCAGTACTTC
TRBV9,TRBJ2-6,NA,NA,CASGATVLSGANVLTF,TGTGCCAGCGGTGCGACAGTCCTCTCTGGGGCCAACGTCCTGACTTTC
TRBV14,TRBJ2-3,NA,NA,CASSQDSVPPLDTQYF,TGTGCCAGCAGCCAAGATTCAGTCCCCCCTTTAGATACGCAGTATTTT
TRBV27,TRBJ2-3,NA,TRBD2,CASSFGTGTSEDTQYF,TGTGCCAGCAGTTTTGGGACCGGGACTAGCGAGGATACGCAGTATTTT
TRBV18,TRBJ2-3,NA,TRBD2,CASRQLASGDTQYF,TGTGCCAGCCGCCAGTTGGCTAGCGGGGATACGCAGTATTTT
TRBV11-3,TRBJ1-1,NA,NA,CASSSRGGPGAEAFF,TGTGCCAGCAGCTCTAGGGGAGGGCCTGGGGCTGAAGCTTTCTTT
TRBV30,TRBJ2-3,NA,NA,CAWSVMAGWSDTQYF,TGTGCCTGGAGTGTAATGGCAGGGTGGTCAGATACGCAGTATTTT
TRBV9,TRBJ2-1,NA,NA,CASSANPGFYNEQFF,TGTGCCAGCAGCGCAAACCCGGGATTCTACAATGAGCAGTTCTTC
TRBV6-1,TRBJ2-3,few,NA,CASSEIDTYTDTQYF,TGTGCCAGCAGTGAAATCGACACCTACACAGATACGCAGTATTTT
TRBV13,TRBJ2-1,NA,NA,CASSLGGAGFYNEQFF,TGTGCCAGCAGCTTAGGGGGCGCGGGTTTTTACAATGAGCAGTTCTTC
TRBV7-9,TRBJ1-3,NA,NA,CASSLAGSGNTIYF,TGTGCCAGCAGCTTAGCAGGGAGCGGAAACACCATATATTTT
TRBV6-1,TRBJ2-1,NA,NA,CASFGTPTYNEQFF,TGTGCCAGCTTCGGGACACCTACCTACAATGAGCAGTTCTTC
TRBV6-1,TRBJ1-1,NA,NA,CASSAGGRGGNTEAFF,TGTGCCAGCAGTGCGGGGGGAAGGGGCGGGAACACTGAAGCTTTCTTT
TRBV6-5,TRBJ1-5,NA,NA,CASSRLDGQPQHF,TGTGCCAGCAGTAGACTTGATGGTCAGCCCCAGCATTTT
TRBV7-9,TRBJ2-7,NA,NA,CSSSISYEQYF,TGTTCCAGCAGCATTAGCTACGAGCAGTACTTC
TRBV30,TRBJ1-2,NA,TRBD1,CAGQGALGYTF,TGTGCCGGACAGGGGGCGCTCGGCTACACCTTC
TRBV30,TRBJ1-6,NA,TRBD1,CAWRSRGLSPLHF,TGTGCCTGGAGGAGTAGGGGGCTTTCACCCCTCCACTTT
TRBV7-2,TRBJ1-1,NA,NA,CASSQTPYTEAFF,TGTGCCAGCAGCCAGACACCCTACACTGAAGCTTTCTTT
TRBV6-1,TRBJ1-2,NA,TRBD1,CASRPRDRLGYTF,TGTGCCAGCAGACCCCGGGACAGGCTTGGCTACACCTTC
TRBV15,TRBJ2-1,NA,NA,CATSTPRQGYNEQFF,TGTGCCACCAGCACCCCCCGTCAGGGTTACAATGAGCAGTTCTTC
TRBV30,TRBJ2-2,NA,TRBD2,CAGQTSGAGELFF,TGTGCCGGCCAGACTAGCGGAGCCGGGGAGCTGTTTTTT
TRBV5-1,TRBJ2-7,NA,TRBD1,CASSLEGALSNEQYF,TGCGCCAGCAGCTTGGAGGGGGCCCTAAGCAACGAGCAGTACTTC
TRBV2,TRBJ1-1,few,TRBD1,CASSEGTGLNTEAFF,TGTGCCAGCAGTGAGGGGACAGGGTTGAACACTGAAGCTTTCTTT
TRBV6-1,TRBJ2-3,NA,TRBD1,CASSGGTGGSDTQYF,TGTGCCAGCAGTGGGGGGACAGGGGGGTCAGATACGCAGTATTTT
TRBV7-9,TRBJ1-4,NA,NA,CASSDPRLQGELFF,TGTGCCAGCAGCGACCCGAGACTACAGGGAGAACTGTTTTTT
TRBV7-6,TRBJ1-5,few,NA,CASSRGGGNQPQHF,TGTGCCAGCAGCAGGGGTGGCGGAAATCAGCCCCAGCATTTT
TRBV11-2,TRBJ2-1,NA,NA,CASSLAREYNEQFF,TGTGCCAGCAGCTTGGCCAGGGAATACAATGAGCAGTTCTTC
TRBV9,TRBJ2-1,once,NA,CASSVGRAGLNEQFF,TGTGCCAGCAGCGTAGGTCGTGCAGGACTCAATGAGCAGTTCTTC
TRBV7-6,TRBJ2-1,few,TRBD1,CASSLAPGQGLNEQFF,TGTGCCAGCAGCTTAGCGCCAGGACAGGGATTGAATGAGCAGTTCTTC
TRBV2,TRBJ1-5,NA,TRBD1,CASSALTGGVQPQHF,TGTGCCAGCAGTGCCTTAACAGGGGGCGTTCAGCCCCAGCATTTT
TRBV5-1,TRBJ2-7,few,NA,CASSLEVGRPVYEQYF,TGCGCCAGCAGCTTGGAAGTGGGCAGGCCCGTTTACGAGCAGTACTTC
TRBV13,TRBJ2-7,NA,NA,CASSLGQGEQYF,TGTGCCAGCAGCTTAGGACAGGGTGAGCAGTACTTC
TRBV7-3,TRBJ2-1,once,TRBD2,CASSSGLAGDEQFF,TGTGCCAGCAGCTCGGGACTAGCGGGGGATGAGCAGTTCTTC
TRBV2,TRBJ1-4,NA,TRBD1,CASSEQGAGSEKLFF,TGTGCCAGCAGCGAACAGGGGGCCGGTAGTGAAAAACTGTTTTTT
TRBV11-2,TRBJ2-7,NA,NA,CASSPGLHYEQYF,TGTGCCAGCAGCCCAGGTCTCCATTACGAGCAGTACTTC
TRBV4-1,TRBJ1-2,few,TRBD1,CASSQGDRNYGYTF,TGCGCCAGCAGCCAAGGGGACAGAAACTATGGCTACACCTTC
TRBV27,TRBJ1-5,NA,NA,CASSPIGTSLQPQHF,TGTGCCAGCAGTCCGATAGGGACATCCTTACAGCCCCAGCATTTT
TRBV6-5,TRBJ1-1,NA,NA,CASSYPGENTEAFF,TGTGCCAGCAGTTACCCCGGGGAGAACACTGAAGCTTTCTTT
TRBV2,TRBJ2-7,NA,TRBD2,CASSPAGGAYEQYF,TGTGCCAGCAGTCCTGCGGGGGGTGCCTACGAGCAGTACTTC
TRBV6-5,TRBJ2-7,few,NA,CASSYSIQGNEQYF,TGTGCCAGCAGTTACTCGATACAGGGAAACGAGCAGTACTTC
TRBV27,TRBJ2-1,once,NA,CASSPPLAFSSNEQFF,TGTGCCAGCAGTCCGCCACTAGCTTTCTCTTCCAATGAGCAGTTCTTC
TRBV20-1,TRBJ1-2,NA,TRBD1,CSGRTGYGYTF,TGCAGTGGTCGGACAGGGTATGGCTACACCTTC
TRBV29-1,TRBJ1-2,NA,TRBD1,CSVEVQGASYGYTF,TGCAGCGTTGAAGTGCAGGGGGCCTCCTATGGCTACACCTTC
TRBV2,TRBJ2-3,NA,TRBD1,CASSRGQGAPTDTQYF,TGTGCCAGCAGTCGCGGACAGGGGGCGCCCACAGATACGCAGTATTTT
TRBV5-6,TRBJ2-7,few,NA,CASSSAYEQYF,TGTGCCAGCAGTTCCGCCTACGAGCAGTACTTC
TRBV7-9,TRBJ2-3,NA,TRBD2,CASSLALAGGTDTQYF,TGTGCCAGCAGCTTAGCCCTAGCGGGGGGGACAGATACGCAGTATTTT
TRBV18,TRBJ2-7,NA,NA,CASSPTVAYEQYF,TGTGCCAGCTCACCGACAGTTGCCTACGAGCAGTACTTC
TRBV28,TRBJ1-5,NA,TRBD1,CASSLRQGAYQPQHF,TGTGCCAGCAGTCTCCGACAGGGGGCCTACCAGCCCCAGCATTTT
TRBV4-1,TRBJ2-3,few,TRBD1,CASSQPRTGIHTQYF,TGCGCCAGCAGCCAACCAAGGACAGGGATACATACGCAGTATTTT
TRBV27,TRBJ2-5,NA,TRBD2,CASSFSGGAGETQYF,TGTGCCAGCAGTTTTAGCGGGGGGGCCGGGGAGACCCAGTACTTC
TRBV27,TRBJ2-3,NA,TRBD2,CASSVSGVSTDTQYF,TGTGCCAGCAGTGTTAGCGGGGTTAGCACAGATACGCAGTATTTT
TRBV19,TRBJ1-3,NA,TRBD1,CASSKTGANSGNTIYF,TGTGCCAGTAGTAAGACAGGGGCTAACTCTGGAAACACCATATATTTT
TRBV4-2,TRBJ2-7,NA,TRBD1,CASSPGQGAYEQYF,TGTGCCAGCAGCCCAGGACAGGGAGCCTACGAGCAGTACTTC